Given below is one T cell receptor (beta chain) in context. Its antigen has not been determined. Base quality data are lacking; no much larger clone is found one base away. These data belong to a study of identical twins (dated by TCRdb to 2015 to 2016). General notes on the study: To test whether fetal clonotypes persist, the study used deep sequencing on TCR alpha and beta repertoires from monozygotic twins, unrelated adults of various ages, and cord blood. To rule out contamination, replicate twin experiments were performed at different times with different library preparation protocols. Study-wide findings and limitations: A weaker excess of twin sharing was found in beta out-of-frame sequences because the signal-to-noise ratio was lowered by fewer shared sequences. Invariant T cells such as MAIT and iNKT could partly confound zero-insertion analyses, although diverse VJ usage argued against such confounding for most clonotypes. Conclusions relied on cross-sectional statistical analysis, since the same donors could not be followed over many years. Abundant cord blood beta clonotypes carried fewer insertions; young adult naive repertoires showed a weaker similar trend, while memory repertoires showed none. Recombination models systematically underestimated out-of-frame TCR alpha sharing in monozygotic twins but agreed with sharing between unrelated individuals. Out-of-frame TCR alpha sequences shared between twins showed an excess of low generation-probability sequences compared with coincidental sharing between unrelated individuals.

Every donor was a healthy Caucasian. Three pairs of female monozygotic twins, all aged about 18 to 30 years, made up the twin cohort. Positive isolation kits from Invitrogen were used to isolate CD4+ and CD8+ T cell populations. Libraries came from 5' RACE. The listed sequencing device is Illumina HiSeq 2000. A universal primer binding site was added through template switching, and the final cDNA carried a unique molecular identifier so that TCR cDNA molecules could be counted accurately. First-strand cDNA for TCR alpha and beta chains was synthesized from specific primers in the conserved constant-segment region. Each cDNA library was double barcoded, with a SMART-Mk sample barcode plus Illumina barcodes, to control for contamination. Two successive PCR steps introduced TruSeq adapter sequences along with Illumina sample barcodes. TCR alpha and beta cDNA libraries were sequenced on the Illumina HiSeq platform with custom primers. The original pipeline was this. MiGEC was used to process raw reads and extract unique molecular identifiers, and MiXCR was used to find CDR3 positions. Recombination models were inferred per individual with the repgenHMM and IGoR tools using an EM algorithm. Shared clonotypes were analyzed with the tcR package in R, and sharing was normalized by the product of cloneset sizes. Out-of-frame nonproductive sequences were analyzed to study raw recombination free of thymic and clonal selection effects. The public reads were reprocessed in TCRdb via fastp at Q25 and MiXCR, keeping in-frame beta chains. Each record represents a unique CDR3 protein, reported with the most common genes and DNA among its rows. TCRdb's processing, not the authors', yielded these V and J calls. The sample includes some 230,000 distinct CDR3 sequences, with 6.5% to 8% observed a single time. More than 12% of the sample belongs to the ten largest clones.

The trim is 5 bases for V and 6 bases for J, with a gap of 25 bases between the germline ends. The germline V gene specifies SQVTM as CDR1 and ANQGSEA as CDR2. From cysteine to phenylalanine, the CDR3 is 16 amino acids long. CDR3 DNA only is kept here, 48 bases in frame from base 1. This sample was shared with a second study, whose subject was T cells expressing NK-cell markers. In that second paper, the authors write: About eight donors provided sorted CD3+CD56+NKG2C+, CD3+CD56+NKG2C- and CD3+CD56-NKG2C+ T-cell subsets, whose TCR beta-chain repertoires were profiled. Among the eight sequenced donors, only one was HCMV-seronegative, while the other seven were HCMV-seropositive. To restrict sorting to alphabetaTCR-expressing T cells, an anti-gammadeltaTCR antibody was added in several experiments. In several donors, the dominant CD3+CD56+NKG2C+ clonotypes ranked among the top 10 CD8+ clonotypes, making up roughly 1.0-8% of CD8+ T cells. Those dominant clonotypes were again the most abundant among CD3+CD56-NKG2C+ cells in a handful of donors, at 28.3-60.1%. It remained unclear whether the expanded NKG2C-expressing T cell clones were specific for HCMV antigens. Randomly selected healthy volunteers, three men and five women, were used as the eight sequenced donors. HCMV serostatus was determined by detecting HCMV-specific IgG in serum with a commercial ELISA kit. MIGEC handled demultiplexing of the reads and grouping by UMI, while MiTCR was used to assemble and quantify clonotypes. To remove erroneous sequences, TCR cDNA sequences were retained only when supported by two or more reads. The tcR package was used for downstream repertoire analysis, with clonotypes matched between fractions based on CDR3 nucleotide sequence plus V segment. Antigen specificity was annotated against VDJdb with VDJmatch, allowing one amino acid substitution in CDR3.

Sequencing was done on a sample of CD8+ T cells sorted from blood. This TCR was sampled from a woman younger than 35 in good health. The chain was built from TRBV29-1 and TRBJ1-2, and TRBD1 may be the D gene, going by 6 matching bases. The CDR3 reads as follows: CSVWVPVTGRRDGYTF. The bases are TGCAGCGTTTGGGTGCCCGTGACAGGTAGAAGAGATGGCTACACCTTC.